The subject of this entry is one T cell receptor beta chain. Its antigen is as yet unknown. The V gene's germline CDR1 is SNHLY and CDR2 FYNNEI. The CDR3 totals 15 residues. V lost 3 bases, J lost 4 bases, and 16 bases lay in between. These data originate in a study of T cells in localized non-small cell lung cancer. The study's findings and limits: For the top 100 tumor clones, a median about 57 also appeared in adjacent lung.

Profiled with immunoSEQ multiplex PCR; TCRdb holds only in-frame clones, not every one. The table has about 59,000 clones, approximately 90% seen once; the top ten hold 15% to 20%. V and J are TRBV2 and TRBJ2-7; D may match TRBD1 or TRBD2 (6 bases each). The clonotype was recovered from a man aged 35 to 69 with stage I lung adenocarcinoma. The input for sequencing was peripheral blood, taken before any cancer treatment. The CDR3 sequence is CASSDPGQGLYEQYF. CDR3 sequence (DNA): TGTGCCAGCAGTGATCCGGGACAAGGACTATACGAGCAGTACTTC.